These 16 T cell receptor beta chains originate from one sample sequenced in a study of blood T cell repertoires in COVID-19. The protocol was immunoSEQ multiplex PCR, while the TCRdb copy is restricted to in-frame clones and leaves out a portion. The sample consists of roughly 200,000 clones, 86% of them appearing once. Sequencing was carried out using PBMCs or T cells enriched from blood (not recorded which). The receptors were gathered from a woman aged 25 to 39 who had been exposed to COVID-19.

The CDR3 DNA reads as TGTGCCAGCAGCCAATCCGGACAGGGCCAAAAACTGTTTTTT. The encoded protein is CASSQSGQGQKLFF. The chain is built from TRBV3-1 (or the pseudogene TRBV3-2) and TRBJ1-4; TRBD1 matches at 8 bases. This CDR3 is built from 14 residues. J gave up 9 bases and V 2 bases, and 5 bases lay outside the gene matches. Germline V CDR1 and CDR2: LGHDT, YNNKEL (reference sequence).

This clone has just one count. The chain couples TRBV3-1 (or the pseudogene TRBV3-2) to TRBJ2-3; 8 bases fit TRBD2. V lost 1 base, J lost 13 bases, and 7 bases stayed unmatched. The germline V gene encodes CDR1 LGHDT and CDR2 YNNKEL (reference sequence). The CDR3 extends over 13 amino acids. The CDR3 sequence is CASSQVSSGVEYF. In nucleotides, the CDR3 is TGTGCCAGCAGCCAAGTCAGTAGCGGGGTGGAGTATTTT.

The V and J genes are TRBV21-1 and TRBJ1-2; the D segment call TRBD1 is taken from the table without a DNA check. TRBV21-1 is deemed a pseudogene. The CDR3 totals 14 residues. CDR3 sequence reads: CASLDRGRKCGYTF. As DNA, the CDR3 is TGTGCCAGCCTGGACAGGGGGCGTAAATGTGGCTACACCTTC.

This clone was picked up a small number of times. V usage is TRBV21-1 and J usage is TRBJ1-2. TRBV21-1 is assigned pseudogene status. The CDR3 extends over 16 amino acids. Here the CDR3 reads CASSKGSDAGGYGYTF. The CDR3 region has the DNA TGTGCCAGCAGCAAAGGGTCGGACGCCGGGGGCTATGGCTACACCTTC.

The rearrangement links TRBV30 to TRBJ1-6; perhaps TRBD1 as D (6 bases). There are 16 residues in the CDR3. Germline-derived CDR1 and CDR2 are GTSNPN and SVGIG (reference sequence). Trimming left V 0 bases short and J 10 bases short, with 19 bases between. The CDR3 nucleotides read TGTGCCTGGAGTGTTTTACAGGGCTATGTCAGCTCACCCCTCCACTTT. It encodes CAWSVLQGYVSSPLHF.

This clone was observed a few times. The rearrangement links TRBV5-4 to TRBJ2-1, with 9 positions matching TRBD2. Germline lookup yields CDR1 SGHNT and CDR2 YYREEE (reference sequence). The CDR3 spans 15 residues. V lost 0 bases and J lost 4; bases outside the gene matches: 2. CDR3 in DNA: TGTGCCAGCAGCTTGGTAGCGGGGGATTACAATGAGCAGTTCTTC. Protein: CASSLVAGDYNEQFF.

This rearrangement joins TRBV29-1 to TRBJ2-1; 7 bases are shared with TRBD2. The V gene end was trimmed by 6 bases and the J gene end by 0 bases; junction bases not matched to a gene: 11. CDR3 size: 16 residues. Germline V gene lookup returns CDR1 SQVTM and CDR2 ANQGSEA. The chain's CDR3 is CSVPRWGGGSYNEQFF. CDR3 sequence (DNA): TGCAGCGTCCCCAGGTGGGGGGGTGGCTCCTACAATGAGCAGTTCTTC.

V gene TRBV15 combines with J gene TRBJ1-2; D might be TRBD1 (6 bases). Germline V lookup: CDR1 LNHNV, CDR2 YYDKDF (reference sequence). The CDR3 is made up of 16 amino acids. V was clipped by 5 bases and J by 0 bases, with 16 bases between them. The CDR3 region is CATSLAGTQANYGYTF. The CDR3 coding sequence is TGTGCCACCAGCCTGGCAGGGACACAGGCTAACTATGGCTACACCTTC.

V is TRBV10-3 and J is TRBJ2-2; 7 bases agree with TRBD1. CDR3 size: 15 residues. CDR1 is ENHRY and CDR2 is SYGVKD in the germline V gene. V was pared by 7 bases and J by 5 bases, with 10 bases of the junction left unmatched. DNA of the CDR3: TGTGCCATCACAGCGACAGGGCCGATGACCGGGGAGCTGTTTTTT. Protein product: CAITATGPMTGELFF.

The chain couples TRBV11-3 to TRBJ2-3; no reliable D call. Deletions cut 1 base from V and 2 bases from J, with 4 bases between. Germline V gene lookup returns CDR1 SGHNT and CDR2 YENEEA. The CDR3 length is 13 residues. CDR3 protein: CASSLGYTDTQYF. The CDR3 region has the DNA TGTGCCAGCAGCTTAGGCTACACAGATACGCAGTATTTT.

This clone has more than one count but fewer than ten. V usage is TRBV3-1 (or the pseudogene TRBV3-2) and J usage is TRBJ2-7; 9 nucleotides match TRBD2. J gave up 2 bases and V 4 bases, and 6 bases lay outside the gene matches. This CDR3 is built from 15 residues. CDR1 and CDR2 (germline): LGHDT, YNNKEL (reference sequence). CDR3: CASSLSSGAPYEQYF. In nucleotides, the CDR3 is TGTGCCAGCAGCCTGTCTAGCGGGGCCCCCTACGAGCAGTACTTC.

The rearrangement joins TRBV7-9 to TRBJ1-1, with D tentatively TRBD1 (6 bases). V gave up 1 base and J gave up 0 bases, with 21 bases separating them. This CDR3 is 19 amino acids long. Germline-derived CDR1 and CDR2 are SEHNR and FQNEAQ (reference sequence). The CDR3 sequence is CASSLGWTVNTGVNTEAFF. CDR3 nucleotide sequence: TGTGCCAGCAGCTTAGGGTGGACAGTCAACACTGGGGTGAACACTGAAGCTTTCTTT.

This clone was seen a single time. The chain has TRBV12-3 or TRBV12-4 and TRBJ2-7, with TRBD2 matching over 7 bases. V dropped 8 bases and J dropped 3; count of bases not matched to a gene: 7. The CDR3 sequence is 13 residues long. The CDR3 reads CASAREGNYEQYF. CDR3 nucleotide sequence: TGTGCCAGCGCCAGGGAGGGGAACTACGAGCAGTACTTC.

J is TRBJ2-5 and V is TRBV3-1 (or the pseudogene TRBV3-2), with 13 nucleotides matching TRBD2. Germline lookup yields CDR1 LGHDT and CDR2 YNNKEL (reference sequence). The junction had 5 bases not matched to a gene; V was cut back by 5 bases and J by 2 bases. This CDR3 has 16 amino acids. The CDR3 protein is CASSTGTSGVQETQYF. CDR3 bases: TGTGCCAGCAGCACAGGGACTAGCGGGGTGCAAGAGACCCAGTACTTC.

The chain joins TRBV5-8 to TRBJ1-5, with TRBD1 identical over 9 bases. Germline V CDR1 and CDR2: SGHTS, YDEGEE. J lost 5 bases, V lost 3 bases, and 3 bases had no gene match. This CDR3 contains 14 residues. CDR3 DNA: TGTGCCAGCAGCTCGCGGACAGGGGATCAGCCCCAGCATTTT. It encodes CASSSRTGDQPQHF.

The chain links TRBV18 to TRBJ1-5; D remains unclear. V lost 3 bases and J 0 bases, leaving 3 bases between the germline ends. Germline-derived CDR1 and CDR2 are KGHSH and LQKENI. This CDR3 is 13 amino acids long. For the CDR3, the DNA is TGTGCCAGCTCACCCGGTAGCAATCAGCCCCAGCATTTT. As protein: CASSPGSNQPQHF.